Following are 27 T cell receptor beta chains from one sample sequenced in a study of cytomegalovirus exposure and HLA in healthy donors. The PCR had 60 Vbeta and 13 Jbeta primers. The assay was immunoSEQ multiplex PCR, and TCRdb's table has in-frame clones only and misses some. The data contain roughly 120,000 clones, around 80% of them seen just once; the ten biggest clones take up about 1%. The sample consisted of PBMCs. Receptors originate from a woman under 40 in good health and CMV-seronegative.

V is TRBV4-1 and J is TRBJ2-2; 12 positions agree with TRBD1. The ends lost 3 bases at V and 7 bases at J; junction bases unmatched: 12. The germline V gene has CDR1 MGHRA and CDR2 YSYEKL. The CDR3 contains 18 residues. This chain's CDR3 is CASSQAPGGQGANGELFF. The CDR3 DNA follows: TGCGCCAGCAGCCAGGCCCCTGGGGGACAGGGGGCAAACGGGGAGCTGTTTTTT.

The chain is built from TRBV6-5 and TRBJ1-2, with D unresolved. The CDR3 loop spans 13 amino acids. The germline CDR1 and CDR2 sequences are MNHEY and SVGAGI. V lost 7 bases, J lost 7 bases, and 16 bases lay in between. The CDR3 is CASKGALRSGYTF. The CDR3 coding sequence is TGTGCCAGCAAGGGAGCCCTCAGGTCTGGCTACACCTTC.

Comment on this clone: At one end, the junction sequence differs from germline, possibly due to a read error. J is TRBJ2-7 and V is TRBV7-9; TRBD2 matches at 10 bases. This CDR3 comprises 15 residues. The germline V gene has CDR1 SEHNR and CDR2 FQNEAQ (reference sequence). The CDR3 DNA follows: TGTTCCAGCAGCTTTCAGTCTAGCGGGAGTAGTGAGCAGTACTTC. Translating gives CSSSFQSSGSSEQYF.

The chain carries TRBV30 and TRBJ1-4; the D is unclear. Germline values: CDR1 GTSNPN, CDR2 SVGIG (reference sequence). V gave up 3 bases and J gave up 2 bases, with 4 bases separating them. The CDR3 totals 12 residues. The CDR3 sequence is CAWSPTNEKLFF. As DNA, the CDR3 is TGTGCCTGGAGCCCTACTAATGAAAAACTGTTTTTT.

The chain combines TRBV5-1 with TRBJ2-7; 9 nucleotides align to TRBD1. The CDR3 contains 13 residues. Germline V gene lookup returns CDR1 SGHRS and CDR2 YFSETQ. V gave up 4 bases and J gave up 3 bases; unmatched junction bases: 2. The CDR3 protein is CASSGTGNYEQYF. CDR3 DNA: TGCGCCAGCAGCGGGACAGGGAACTACGAGCAGTACTTC.

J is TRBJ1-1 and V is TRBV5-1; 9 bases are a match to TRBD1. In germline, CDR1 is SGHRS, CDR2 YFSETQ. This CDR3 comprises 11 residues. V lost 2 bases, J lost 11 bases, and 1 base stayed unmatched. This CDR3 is CASSLQGAAFF. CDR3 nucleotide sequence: TGCGCCAGCAGCTTACAGGGGGCCGCTTTCTTT.

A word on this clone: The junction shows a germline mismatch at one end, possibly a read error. CDR3 sequence: CASSLRWDRVSHEQYF. Written as DNA, the CDR3 is TGTGCCAGCAGCTTAAGATGGGACAGGGTCTCCCACGAGCAGTACTTC. V is TRBV7-2 and J is TRBJ2-7; 9 bases fit TRBD1. The CDR3 loop spans 16 amino acids. The V gene's germline CDR1 is SGHTA and CDR2 FQGNSA.

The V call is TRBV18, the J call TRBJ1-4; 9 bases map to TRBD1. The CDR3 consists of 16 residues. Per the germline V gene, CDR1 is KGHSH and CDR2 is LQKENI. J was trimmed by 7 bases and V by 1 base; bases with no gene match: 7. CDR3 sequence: CASSPRSTGGSEKLFF. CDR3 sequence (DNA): TGTGCCAGCTCACCACGCTCGACAGGGGGTAGTGAAAAACTGTTTTTT.

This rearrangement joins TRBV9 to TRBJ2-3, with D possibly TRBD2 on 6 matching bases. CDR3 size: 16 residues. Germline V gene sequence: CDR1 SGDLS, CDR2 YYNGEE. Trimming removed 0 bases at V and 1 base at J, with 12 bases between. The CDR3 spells CASSVAAGEGTDTQYF. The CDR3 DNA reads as TGTGCCAGCAGCGTAGCCGCTGGGGAGGGCACAGATACGCAGTATTTT. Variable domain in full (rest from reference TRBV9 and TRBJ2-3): DSGVTQTPKHLITATGQRVTLRCSPRSGDLSVYWYQQSLDQGLQFLIQYYNGEERAKGNILERFSAQQFPDLHSELNLSSLELGDSALYFCASSVAAGEGTDTQYFGPGTRLTVL.

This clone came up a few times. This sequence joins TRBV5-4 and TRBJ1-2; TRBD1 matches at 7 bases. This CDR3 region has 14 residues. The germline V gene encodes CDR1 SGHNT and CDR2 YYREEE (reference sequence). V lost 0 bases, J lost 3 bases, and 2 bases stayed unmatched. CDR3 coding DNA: TGTGCCAGCAGCTTGGATGGGACAGACTATGGCTACACCTTC. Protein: CASSLDGTDYGYTF.

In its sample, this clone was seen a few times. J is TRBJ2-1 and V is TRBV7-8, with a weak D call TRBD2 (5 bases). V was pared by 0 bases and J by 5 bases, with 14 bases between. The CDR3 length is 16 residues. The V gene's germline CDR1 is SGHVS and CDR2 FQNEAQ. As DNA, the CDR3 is TGTGCCAGCAGCTTAGCTCGACTAAAACCACACAATGAGCAGTTCTTC. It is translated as CASSLARLKPHNEQFF.

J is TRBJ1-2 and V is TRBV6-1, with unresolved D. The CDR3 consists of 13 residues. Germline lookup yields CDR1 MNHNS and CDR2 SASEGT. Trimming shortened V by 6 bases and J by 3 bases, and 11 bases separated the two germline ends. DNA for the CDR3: TGTGCCAGCAGGGCGGGCCTCGACTATGGCTACACCTTC. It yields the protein CASRAGLDYGYTF.

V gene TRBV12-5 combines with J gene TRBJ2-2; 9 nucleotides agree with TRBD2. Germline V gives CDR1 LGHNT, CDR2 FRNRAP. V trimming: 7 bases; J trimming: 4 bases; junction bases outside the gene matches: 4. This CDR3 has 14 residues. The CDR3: CASERGVGTGELFF. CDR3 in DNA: TGTGCTAGTGAGCGGGGGGTGGGCACCGGGGAGCTGTTTTTT.

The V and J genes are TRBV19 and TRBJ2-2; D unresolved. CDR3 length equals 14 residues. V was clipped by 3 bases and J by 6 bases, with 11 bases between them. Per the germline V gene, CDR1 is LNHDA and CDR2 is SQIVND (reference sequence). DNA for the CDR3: TGTGCCAGTAGTATTTATTCGGGTGCCGGGGAGCTGTTTTTT. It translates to CASSIYSGAGELFF.

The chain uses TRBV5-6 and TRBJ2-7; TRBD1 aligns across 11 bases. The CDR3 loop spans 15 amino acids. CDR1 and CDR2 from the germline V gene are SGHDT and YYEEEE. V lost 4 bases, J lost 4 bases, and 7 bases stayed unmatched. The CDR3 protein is CASSDTGTGGYEQYF. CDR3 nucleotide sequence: TGTGCCAGCAGCGATACCGGGACAGGGGGATACGAGCAGTACTTC.

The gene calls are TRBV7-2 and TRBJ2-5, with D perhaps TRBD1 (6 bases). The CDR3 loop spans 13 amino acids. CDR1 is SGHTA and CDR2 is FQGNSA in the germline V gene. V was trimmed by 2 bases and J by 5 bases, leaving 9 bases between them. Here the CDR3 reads CASSLNRVETQYF. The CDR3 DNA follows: TGTGCCAGCAGCTTAAACAGGGTGGAGACCCAGTACTTC. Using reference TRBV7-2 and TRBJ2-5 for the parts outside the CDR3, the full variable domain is GAGVSQSPSNKVTEKGKDVELRCDPISGHTALYWYRQSLGQGLEFLIYFQGNSAPDKSGLPSDRFSAERTGGSVSTLTIQRTQQEDSAVYLCASSLNRVETQYFGPGTRLLVL.

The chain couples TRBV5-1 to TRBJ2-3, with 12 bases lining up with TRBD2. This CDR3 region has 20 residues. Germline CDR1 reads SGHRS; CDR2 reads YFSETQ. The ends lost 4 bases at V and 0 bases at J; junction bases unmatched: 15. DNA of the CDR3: TGCGCCAGCAGCCCGTTCCCCCTGGCTAGCGGGAGGGACAGCACAGATACGCAGTATTTT. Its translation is CASSPFPLASGRDSTDTQYF.

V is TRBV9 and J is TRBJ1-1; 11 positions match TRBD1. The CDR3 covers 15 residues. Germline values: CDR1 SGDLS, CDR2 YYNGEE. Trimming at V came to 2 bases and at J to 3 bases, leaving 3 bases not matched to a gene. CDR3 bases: TGTGCCAGCAGCGTGTGGGACAGGGGGGACACTGAAGCTTTCTTT. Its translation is CASSVWDRGDTEAFF.

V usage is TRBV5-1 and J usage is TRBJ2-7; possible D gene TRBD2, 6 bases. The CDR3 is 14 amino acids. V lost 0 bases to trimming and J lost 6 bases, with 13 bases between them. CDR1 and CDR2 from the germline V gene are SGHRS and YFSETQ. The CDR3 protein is CASSLDPGVIEQYF. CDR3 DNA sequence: TGCGCCAGCAGCTTGGATCCGGGAGTTATCGAGCAGTACTTC.

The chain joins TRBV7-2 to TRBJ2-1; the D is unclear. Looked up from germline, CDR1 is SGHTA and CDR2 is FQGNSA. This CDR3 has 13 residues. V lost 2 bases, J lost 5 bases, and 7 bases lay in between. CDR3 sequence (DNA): TGTGCCAGCAGCTTATGGCTCAACAATGAGCAGTTCTTC. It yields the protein CASSLWLNNEQFF. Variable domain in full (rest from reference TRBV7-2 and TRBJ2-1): GAGVSQSPSNKVTEKGKDVELRCDPISGHTALYWYRQSLGQGLEFLIYFQGNSAPDKSGLPSDRFSAERTGGSVSTLTIQRTQQEDSAVYLCASSLWLNNEQFFGPGTRLTVL.

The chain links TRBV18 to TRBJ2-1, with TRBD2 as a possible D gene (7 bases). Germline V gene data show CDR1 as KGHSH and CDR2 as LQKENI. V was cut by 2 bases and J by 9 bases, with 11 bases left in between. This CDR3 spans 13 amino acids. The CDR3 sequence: CASSPGGAREQFF. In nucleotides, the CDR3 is TGTGCCAGCTCACCAGGGGGGGCCCGTGAGCAGTTCTTC.

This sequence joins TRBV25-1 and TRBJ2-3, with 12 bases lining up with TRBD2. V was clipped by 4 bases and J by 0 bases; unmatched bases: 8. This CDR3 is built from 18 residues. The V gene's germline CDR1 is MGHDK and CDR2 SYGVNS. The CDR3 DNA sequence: TGTGCCAGCAGTGTAATTCCCGGGACTAGCGGGAGCACAGATACGCAGTATTTT. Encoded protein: CASSVIPGTSGSTDTQYF.

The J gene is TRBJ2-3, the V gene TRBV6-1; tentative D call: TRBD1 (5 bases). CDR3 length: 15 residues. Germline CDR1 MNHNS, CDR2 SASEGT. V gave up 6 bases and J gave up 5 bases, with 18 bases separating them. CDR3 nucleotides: TGTGCCAGCAGAAAGACAGTCACCTACGTAGATACGCAGTATTTT. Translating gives CASRKTVTYVDTQYF.

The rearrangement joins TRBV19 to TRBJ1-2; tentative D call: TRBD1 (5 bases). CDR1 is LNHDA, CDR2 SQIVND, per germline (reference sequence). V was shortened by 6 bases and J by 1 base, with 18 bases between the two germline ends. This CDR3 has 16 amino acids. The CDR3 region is CASRTKPGLINYGYTF. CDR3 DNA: TGTGCCAGTAGAACGAAACCGGGACTTATTAACTATGGCTACACCTTC.

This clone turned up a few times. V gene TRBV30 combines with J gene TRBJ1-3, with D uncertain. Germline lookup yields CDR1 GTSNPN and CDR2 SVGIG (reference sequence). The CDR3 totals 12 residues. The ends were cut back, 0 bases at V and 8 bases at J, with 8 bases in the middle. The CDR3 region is CAWSVFGDTIYF. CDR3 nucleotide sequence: TGTGCCTGGAGTGTCTTCGGGGACACCATATATTTT.

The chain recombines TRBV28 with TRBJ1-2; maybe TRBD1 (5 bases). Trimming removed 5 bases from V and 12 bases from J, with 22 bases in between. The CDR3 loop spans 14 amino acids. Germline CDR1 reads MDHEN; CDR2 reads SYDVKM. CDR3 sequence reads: CASSPPPLGGAHTF. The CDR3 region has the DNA TGTGCCAGCAGTCCGCCCCCCTTAGGCGGGGCTCACACCTTC.

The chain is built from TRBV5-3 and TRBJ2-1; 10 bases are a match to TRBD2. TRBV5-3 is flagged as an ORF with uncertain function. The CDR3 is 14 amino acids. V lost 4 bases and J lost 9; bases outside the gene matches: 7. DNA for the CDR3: TGTGCCAGAAGCCCGCCGACTAGCGGGTCTGAGCAGTTCTTC. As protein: CARSPPTSGSEQFF.